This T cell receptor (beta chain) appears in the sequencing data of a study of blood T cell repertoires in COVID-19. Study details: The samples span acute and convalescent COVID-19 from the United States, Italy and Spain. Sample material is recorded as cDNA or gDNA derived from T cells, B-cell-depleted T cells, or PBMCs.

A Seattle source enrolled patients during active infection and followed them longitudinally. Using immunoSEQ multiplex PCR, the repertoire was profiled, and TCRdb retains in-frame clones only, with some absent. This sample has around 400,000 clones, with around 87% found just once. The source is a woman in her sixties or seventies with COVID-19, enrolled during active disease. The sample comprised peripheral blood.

The CDR3 nucleotides read TGTGCCAGCAGCGGGACGGGACAGGGAAGCAATTCACCCCTCCACTTT. This codes for CASSGTGQGSNSPLHF. The V gene is TRBV7-9, the J gene TRBJ1-6, with TRBD1 identical over 9 bases. V lost 5 bases to trimming and J lost 7 bases; unmatched junction nucleotides: 9. CDR3 length equals 16 residues. Germline lookup yields CDR1 SEHNR and CDR2 FQNEAQ (reference sequence).